This T cell receptor (beta chain) was sequenced in a study of T cells in Graves' hyperthyroidism and ophthalmopathy. Ten or more counts support this clonotype. RNA transcripts yielded amplified TCR beta CDR3 regions. The HTBI set primed first-round TCR CDR3 RT-PCR. TCRdb independently ran MiXCR on the multiplex PCR reads; one entry per CDR3 protein. This sample has approximately 250,000 distinct CDR3 sequences, with approximately 24% found just once. The length of the CDR3 is 14 residues. Looked up from germline, CDR1 is SGHTA and CDR2 is FQGNSA. Trimming took 2 bases from V and 10 from J, leaving 14 bases between them.

V usage is TRBV7-2 and J usage is TRBJ2-2; the D gene is possibly TRBD2 (6 bases). The sequence was collected from a woman aged 40 to 55 with Graves' ophthalmopathy. Material: blood. The CDR3 here is CASSLYGGSEELFF. The CDR3, as DNA: TGTGCCAGCAGCTTATACGGAGGGTCGGAGGAGCTGTTTTTT.